This passage covers 21 T cell receptor beta chains from one sample sequenced in a study of Graves' ophthalmopathy and Graves' hyperthyroidism. Amplification of the TCR beta CDR3 regions used RNA transcripts (as template). HTBI primers were used in a first-round RT-PCR, which preceded a second-round multiplex PCR. A single record per CDR3 protein comes from TCRdb applying MiXCR to the multiplex PCR reads. The data contain over 500,000 distinct CDR3 sequences, over 20% of them singletons. The sequencing input was peripheral blood. These TCRs come from a woman between 18 and 29 years old with stable Graves' hyperthyroidism. Some clones in this sample may be carry-over from other donors' samples.

This clonotype was picked up many times. V gene TRBV19 combines with J gene TRBJ1-1, with a tentative D call TRBD1 (6 bases). The CDR3 consists of 14 residues. Germline CDR1 is LNHDA and CDR2 is SQIVND (reference sequence). V lost 4 bases and J lost 1, with 10 bases in between. The CDR3, as DNA: TGTGCCAGTAGTACCCTCAGGGGGAACACTGAAGCTTTCTTT. This encodes CASSTLRGNTEAFF.

The rearrangement uses TRBV12-3 or TRBV12-4 and TRBJ2-7; 11 bases match TRBD2. J was trimmed by 7 bases and V by 6 bases; bases with no gene match: 11. The CDR3 loop spans 15 amino acids. The CDR3 coding sequence is TGTGCCAGCAGCAGATCGACTAGCGGGACCTGGGAGCAGTACTTC. Its protein is CASSRSTSGTWEQYF.

This chain joins TRBV12-3 or TRBV12-4 and TRBJ1-2, with D hard to call. The CDR3 sequence is 14 residues long. The V gene lost 5 bases and the J gene lost 6 bases, with 16 bases spanning the gap. The DNA of the CDR3 is TGTGCCAGCAGTGTCTCTATGAGGGCGGATGGCTACACCTTC. Protein product: CASSVSMRADGYTF.

V gene TRBV12-3 or TRBV12-4 combines with J gene TRBJ1-3; 7 nucleotides line up with TRBD1. The V gene end was trimmed by 6 bases and the J gene end by 5 bases; junction bases not matched to a gene: 4. The CDR3 runs to 13 residues. Here the CDR3 DNA reads TGTGCCAGCAGGCGACAGGGAAGAAACACCATATATTTT. Protein: CASRRQGRNTIYF.

Many counts were recorded for this clonotype. The chain is built from TRBV20-1 and TRBJ2-5; D is ambiguous. CDR3 length: 12 residues. Germline CDR1 is DFQATT and CDR2 is SNEGSKA (reference sequence). V lost 3 bases and J 1 base, leaving 6 bases between the germline ends. The CDR3 region has the DNA TGCAGTGCTAGCGGCACCCAAGAGACCCAGTACTTC. It codes for CSASGTQETQYF.

In this sample, this clonotype turned up many times. The chain links TRBV7-9 to TRBJ1-1, with 7 bases fitting TRBD1. Germline values: CDR1 SEHNR, CDR2 FQNEAQ (reference sequence). V was pared by 2 bases and J by 1 base, with 1 base of the junction left unmatched. This CDR3 comprises 14 residues. CDR3 region: CASSLQGENTEAFF. In nucleotides, the CDR3 is TGTGCCAGCAGCTTACAGGGGGAGAACACTGAAGCTTTCTTT.

Comments on this clonotype: A much larger clone lies a single base off, so this may be a read error. This sequence joins TRBV6-1 and TRBJ2-7, with 9 bases lining up with TRBD2. The CDR3 consists of 13 residues. Germline V gives CDR1 MNHNS, CDR2 SASEGT. CDR3 coding DNA: TGTGCCAGCAGCGTAGCGGGGGCCTACGAGCCGTACTTC. Its protein product is CASSVAGAYEPYF.

V usage is TRBV6-2 or TRBV6-3 and J usage is TRBJ2-7; 12 bases are a match to TRBD2. The CDR3 runs to 17 residues. Germline V gene data show CDR1 as MNHEY and CDR2 as SVGEGT. V lost 4 bases and J lost 3; bases outside the gene matches: 10. The CDR3 region is CASSSYGLAGPIYEQYF. CDR3 sequence (DNA): TGTGCCAGCAGTTCCTACGGACTAGCGGGACCCATCTACGAGCAGTACTTC.

For the CDR3, the DNA is TGCAGCGTTGAAGATGGGACAGGGGACTACGAGCAGTACTTC. It encodes CSVEDGTGDYEQYF. V is TRBV29-1 and J is TRBJ2-7; 10 bases line up with TRBD1. The germline V gene has CDR1 SQVTM and CDR2 ANQGSEA. The ends lost 0 bases at V and 3 bases at J; junction bases unmatched: 2. The CDR3 is made up of 14 amino acids.

This sequence joins TRBV6-5 and TRBJ1-1, with a tentative D call TRBD1 (6 bases). The CDR3 runs 13 residues. Deletions cut 1 base from V and 5 bases from J, with 8 bases between. Germline loops: CDR1 MNHEY, CDR2 SVGAGI. The CDR3 nucleotides read TGTGCCAGCAGTTACTGGCAGGGGACTGAAGCTTTCTTT. Translating gives CASSYWQGTEAFF.

This clonotype was counted at least ten times. The chain joins TRBV5-1 to TRBJ2-2; a possible D gene is TRBD2 (5 bases). The germline V gene encodes CDR1 SGHRS and CDR2 YFSETQ. The V and J ends lost 0 bases and 5 bases respectively, with 8 bases between them. The CDR3 totals 14 residues. CDR3 sequence (DNA): TGCGCCAGCAGCTTGGTACTAGAGACCGGGGAGCTGTTTTTT. Its protein is CASSLVLETGELFF.

This clonotype was seen ten or more times. The genes are TRBV19 and TRBJ2-2, with TRBD1 matching over 11 bases. The CDR3 loop spans 16 amino acids. From germline, CDR1 is LNHDA and CDR2 SQIVND (reference sequence). Trimming took 4 bases from V and 6 from J; bases not matched to a gene: 7. The CDR3 DNA is TGTGCCAGTAGTAAGGCCCTGGGACAGGGGGCCGGGGAGCTGTTTTTT. Amino acids: CASSKALGQGAGELFF.

The chain combines TRBV6-5 with TRBJ1-2, with 8 bases lining up with TRBD1. V gave up 4 bases and J gave up 6 bases; unmatched junction bases: 4. Per germline, CDR1 MNHEY and CDR2 SVGAGI. The CDR3 runs to 13 residues. The CDR3 DNA follows: TGTGCCAGCAGTTCGACAGGGGCGGATGGCTACACCTTC. Translating gives CASSSTGADGYTF.

This clonotype was counted many times. The rearrangement joins TRBV10-2 to TRBJ2-7, with no clear D. The CDR3 totals 13 residues. Looked up from germline, CDR1 is WSHSY and CDR2 is SAAADI. Trimming removed 4 bases at V and 2 bases at J, with 9 bases between. This CDR3 is CASSAGDTYEQYF. The CDR3 DNA follows: TGCGCCAGCAGTGCTGGGGATACCTACGAGCAGTACTTC.

This clonotype was counted between two and nine times. CDR3 region: CASSLGLLGTAFHGGAKNIQYF. DNA for the CDR3: TGTGCCAGCAGTTTAGGCTTGCTCGGGACAGCATTTCACGGCGGAGCCAAAAACATTCAGTACTTC. The gene calls are TRBV12-3 or TRBV12-4 and TRBJ2-4; TRBD1 agrees at 7 bases. J lost 0 bases, V lost 1 base, and 21 bases had no gene match. The CDR3 has 22 amino acids.

Many counts were recorded for this clonotype. The junction differs from germline at one of its ends, possibly a read error. This sequence joins TRBV6-2 or TRBV6-3 and TRBJ2-4, with D possibly matching TRBD1 (5 bases). Per the germline V gene, CDR1 is MNHEY and CDR2 is SVGEGT. The CDR3 covers 14 residues. DNA of the CDR3: TGTGCCAGCAGTTACTCAGGGGAAGGATACATTAAGTACTTC. Amino acids: CASSYSGEGYIKYF.

The table lists this clonotype with many counts. A much larger clonotype is one base distant, so this may be a read error. This chain joins TRBV27 and TRBJ1-1, with D maybe TRBD1 (6 bases). CDR3 length: 13 residues. CDR1 and CDR2 (germline): MNHEY, SMNVEV (reference sequence). The germline V and J ends were trimmed by 6 bases and 1 base, with 9 bases remaining between them. Written as DNA, the CDR3 is TGTGCCAGCAGCCACAGGGAGAACACTGAAGCTTTCTTT. It specifies CASSHRENTEAFF.

This clonotype appeared many times. The genes are TRBV28 and TRBJ1-5; the match to TRBD1 covers 8 bases. Trimming cost V 5 bases and J 0 bases; bases outside gene matches: 12. Germline lookup yields CDR1 MDHEN and CDR2 SYDVKM. The CDR3 contains 18 residues. The CDR3 region has the DNA TGTGCCAGCAGTCCACTCGGACAGGGAGCCTATAGCAATCAGCCCCAGCATTTT. It is translated as CASSPLGQGAYSNQPQHF.

Notes on this clonotype: This sequence may be a read error, since a much larger clone differs from it by one base. V usage is TRBV3-1 and J usage is TRBJ1-1; the D is unclear. Germline V gives CDR1 LGHDT, CDR2 YNNKEL (reference sequence). CDR3 length: 13 amino acids. Written as DNA, the CDR3 is TGTGCCTGCAGCCCCCGACCGAACACTGAAGCTTTCTTT. Its translation: CACSPRPNTEAFF.

The J gene is TRBJ1-1, the V gene TRBV12-3 or TRBV12-4; 7 bases are shared with TRBD1. The V segment lost 6 bases and the J segment 8 bases; nucleotides outside the gene matches: 6. This CDR3 has 12 residues. The CDR3 sequence is CASRARDSEAFF. CDR3 sequence (DNA): TGTGCCAGCAGAGCCAGGGACAGCGAAGCTTTCTTT.

This clonotype has a handful of counts. This chain links TRBV18 with TRBJ2-7; D gene unclear. The CDR3 totals 14 residues. Germline V CDR1 and CDR2: KGHSH, LQKENI. Trimming stripped 1 base from V and 4 bases from J, with 11 bases between. Here the CDR3 reads CASSPQELVYEQYF. CDR3 sequence (DNA): TGTGCCAGCTCACCACAGGAGCTGGTGTACGAGCAGTACTTC.